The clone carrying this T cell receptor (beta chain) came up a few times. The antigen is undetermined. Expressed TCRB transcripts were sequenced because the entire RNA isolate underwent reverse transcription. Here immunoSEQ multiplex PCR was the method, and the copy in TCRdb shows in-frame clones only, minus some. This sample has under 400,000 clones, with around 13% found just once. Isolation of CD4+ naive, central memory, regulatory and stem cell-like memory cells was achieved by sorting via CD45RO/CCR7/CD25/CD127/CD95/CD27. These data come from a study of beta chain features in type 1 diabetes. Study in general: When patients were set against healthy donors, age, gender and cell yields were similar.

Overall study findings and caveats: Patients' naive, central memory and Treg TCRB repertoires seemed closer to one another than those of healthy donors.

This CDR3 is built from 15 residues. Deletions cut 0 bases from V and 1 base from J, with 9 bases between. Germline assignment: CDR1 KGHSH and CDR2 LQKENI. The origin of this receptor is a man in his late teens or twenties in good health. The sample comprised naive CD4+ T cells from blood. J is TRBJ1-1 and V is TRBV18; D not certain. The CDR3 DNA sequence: TGTGCCAGCTCACCACCCAATCCGCGGAACACTGAAGCTTTCTTT. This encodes CASSPPNPRNTEAFF. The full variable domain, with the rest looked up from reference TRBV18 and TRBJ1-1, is NAGVMQNPRHLVRRRGQEARLRCSPMKGHSHVYWYRQLPEEGLKFMVYLQKENIIDESGMPKERFSAEFPKEGPSILRIQQVVRGDSAAYFCASSPPNPRNTEAFFGQGTRLTVV.